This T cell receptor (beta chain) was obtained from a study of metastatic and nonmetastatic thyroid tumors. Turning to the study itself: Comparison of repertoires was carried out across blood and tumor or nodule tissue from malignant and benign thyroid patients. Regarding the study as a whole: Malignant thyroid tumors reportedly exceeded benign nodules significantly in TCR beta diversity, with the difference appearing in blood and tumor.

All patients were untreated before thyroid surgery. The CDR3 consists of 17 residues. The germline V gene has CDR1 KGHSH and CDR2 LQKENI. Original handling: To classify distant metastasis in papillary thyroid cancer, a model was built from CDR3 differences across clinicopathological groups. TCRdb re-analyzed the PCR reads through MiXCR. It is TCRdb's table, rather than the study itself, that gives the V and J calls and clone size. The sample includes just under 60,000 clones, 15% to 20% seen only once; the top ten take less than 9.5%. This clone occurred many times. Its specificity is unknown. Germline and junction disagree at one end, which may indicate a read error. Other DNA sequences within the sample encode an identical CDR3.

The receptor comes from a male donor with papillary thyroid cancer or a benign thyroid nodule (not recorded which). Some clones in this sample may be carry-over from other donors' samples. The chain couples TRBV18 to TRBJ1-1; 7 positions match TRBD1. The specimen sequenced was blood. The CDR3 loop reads CASSPDRGTATYTEAFF. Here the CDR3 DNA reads TGCGCCAGCTCACCCGATCGTGGGACAGCTACCTACACTGAAGCTTTCTTT.